This TCR beta chain originates from a study of T cells after posttransplantation cyclophosphamide. Study-wide results and limits: Later blood repertoires were often dominated by clones from the donor CD8+ memory compartment. TRB clonality was highly associated with recipient CMV seropositivity and reactivation. Skin or GI-infiltrating T cells shared few TRB sequences with blood.

Concerning this clone: The target antigen is unknown. This sample includes further DNA sequences coding for the same CDR3.

TCRdb keeps only in-frame clones here, not all; method: immunoSEQ multiplex PCR. Found here are about 3,400 clones, around 82% of them singletons; the top ten hold roughly 21%. The CDR3 spans 17 residues. The V gene lost 0 bases and the J gene lost 4 bases, with 18 bases spanning the gap. This sequence was found in a woman aged 55-75 years in good health, CMV-negative, and a related stem cell transplant donor. The V and J genes are TRBV23-1 and TRBJ2-5, with a tentative D call TRBD2 (5 bases). TRBV23-1 is reported as an ORF; its role is uncertain. Source material: CD8+ T cells sorted from bone marrow. The CDR3 sequence: CASSQSSASETLETQYF. DNA for the CDR3: TGCGCCAGCAGTCAATCTAGCGCAAGCGAGACCTTAGAGACCCAGTACTTC.